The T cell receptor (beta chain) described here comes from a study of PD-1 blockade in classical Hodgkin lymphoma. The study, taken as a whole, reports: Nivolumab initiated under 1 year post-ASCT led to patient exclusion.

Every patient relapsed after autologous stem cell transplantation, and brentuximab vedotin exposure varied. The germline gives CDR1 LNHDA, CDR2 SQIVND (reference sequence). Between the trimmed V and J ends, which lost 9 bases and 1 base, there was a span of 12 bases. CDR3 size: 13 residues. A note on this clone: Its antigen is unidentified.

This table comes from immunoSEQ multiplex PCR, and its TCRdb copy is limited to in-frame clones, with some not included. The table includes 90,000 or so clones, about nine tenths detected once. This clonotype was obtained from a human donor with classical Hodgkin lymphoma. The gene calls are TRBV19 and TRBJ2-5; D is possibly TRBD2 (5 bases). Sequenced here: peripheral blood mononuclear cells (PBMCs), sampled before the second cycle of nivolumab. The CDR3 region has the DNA TGTGCCAGCCTCGGACTTTTCCAAGAGACCCAGTACTTC. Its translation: CASLGLFQETQYF.